The 31 T cell receptor beta chains given below trace back to one sample, sequenced in a study of graft-versus-host responses after intestinal transplantation. Profiled with immunoSEQ multiplex PCR; TCRdb holds only in-frame clones, not every one. The sample consists of about 10,000 clones, roughly 95% of them appearing once. Sequences were derived from bone marrow, sampled approximately 520 days after intestinal transplantation. These receptors all stem from a human patient who received an intestinal transplant, so some T cells may come from the graft donor.

J is TRBJ1-5 and V is TRBV2, with D hard to call. This CDR3 is built from 14 residues. V was cut by 1 base and J by 1 base, with 5 bases left in between. Germline CDR1 is SNHLY and CDR2 is FYNNEI. This chain's CDR3 is CASSEGVSNQPQHF. CDR3 nucleotide sequence: TGTGCCAGCAGTGAAGGAGTGAGCAATCAGCCCCAGCATTTT.

A single count supports this clone. The gene calls are TRBV30 and TRBJ2-1; 10 bases agree with TRBD2. The germline V gene has CDR1 GTSNPN and CDR2 SVGIG (reference sequence). This CDR3 comprises 14 residues. The trim removed 5 bases at V and 3 bases at J, leaving 4 bases unmatched. The CDR3 is CAWHGTSVYNEQFF. In DNA form, the CDR3 reads TGTGCCTGGCACGGGACTAGCGTCTACAATGAGCAGTTCTTC.

The chain combines TRBV10-3 with TRBJ2-1; possibly TRBD1 for D (6 bases). Between the trimmed V and J ends, which lost 3 bases and 0 bases, there was a span of 12 bases. The CDR3 spans 16 residues. Germline lookup yields CDR1 ENHRY and CDR2 SYGVKD. The CDR3 sequence: CAISEGGHSSYNEQFF. CDR3 nucleotide sequence: TGTGCCATCAGTGAAGGGGGACACAGCTCCTACAATGAGCAGTTCTTC.

This clone was detected only once. V and J are TRBV4-3 and TRBJ2-1; possible D gene TRBD1, 6 bases. The CDR3 totals 18 residues. V was clipped by 1 base and J by 2 bases, with 18 bases between them. CDR1 is LGHNA, CDR2 YSLEER, per germline. The CDR3 DNA sequence: TGCGCCAGCAGCCAAGTTACGACGACAGGAAACGCCTACAATGAGCAGTTCTTC. It encodes CASSQVTTTGNAYNEQFF.

The rearrangement uses TRBV27 and TRBJ2-1; 11 nucleotides agree with TRBD1. Unmatched junction bases numbered 1, after V lost 3 bases and J lost 3 bases. The CDR3 totals 15 residues. Germline CDR1 reads MNHEY; CDR2 reads SMNVEV (reference sequence). The CDR3 region is CASSLGTGGYNEQFF. The CDR3 DNA sequence: TGTGCCAGCAGTTTGGGGACAGGGGGCTACAATGAGCAGTTCTTC.

The gene calls are TRBV19 and TRBJ1-5; possibly TRBD1 for D (5 bases). Between the trimmed V and J ends, which lost 10 bases and 2 bases, there was a span of 21 bases. CDR1 and CDR2 from the germline V gene are LNHDA and SQIVND (reference sequence). The CDR3 has 16 residues. CDR3 bases: TGTGCCACCGACCTGGTATCCAGGGAAGGCAATCAGCCCCAGCATTTT. As protein: CATDLVSREGNQPQHF.

V is TRBV30 and J is TRBJ2-1, with 12 bases fitting TRBD2. The CDR3 contains 18 residues. The V and J ends lost 3 bases and 0 bases, in that order; junction bases with no gene match: 9. Germline V CDR1 and CDR2: GTSNPN, SVGIG (reference sequence). The CDR3 reads CAWSQGLAGPSSYNEQFF. Here the CDR3 DNA reads TGTGCCTGGAGCCAAGGACTAGCGGGACCGAGCTCCTACAATGAGCAGTTCTTC. Looking up the rest from reference TRBV30 and TRBJ2-1 gives the full variable domain: SQTIHQWPATLVQPVGSPLSLECTVEGTSNPNLYWYRQAAGRGLQLLFYSVGIGQISSEVPQNLSASRPQDRQFILSSKKLLLSDSGFYLCAWSQGLAGPSSYNEQFFGPGTRLTVL.

The chain carries TRBV12-2 and TRBJ2-1; the table's D call TRBD2 went unverified against the DNA. TRBV12-2 is a recognized pseudogene. CDR3 length: 16 residues. CDR3: CASRFTSGSPYNEQFF. The CDR3 nucleotides read TGTGCAAGTCGCTTTACTAGCGGGAGCCCCTACAATGAGCAGTTCTTC.

The chain joins TRBV14 to TRBJ1-2, with TRBD1 matching over 7 bases. Germline CDR1 is SGHDN and CDR2 is FVKESK. This CDR3 region has 13 residues. The junction had 3 bases not matched to a gene; V was cut back by 1 base and J by 7 bases. CDR3 loop: CASSQGQGRGYTF. The DNA of the CDR3 is TGTGCCAGCAGCCAAGGACAGGGTCGTGGCTACACCTTC.

The rearrangement uses TRBV4-1 and TRBJ1-1; the D gene is possibly TRBD1 (5 bases). Trimming removed 0 bases from V and 0 bases from J, with 8 bases in between. Germline assignment: CDR1 MGHRA and CDR2 YSYEKL. This CDR3 spans 15 amino acids. CDR3 DNA sequence: TGCGCCAGCAGCCAAGAGACAGACCTGAACACTGAAGCTTTCTTT. Amino acids: CASSQETDLNTEAFF.

The chain combines TRBV4-1 with TRBJ2-7, with TRBD2 identical over 12 bases. CDR1 and CDR2 from the germline V gene are MGHRA and YSYEKL. V shed 3 bases, J shed 0 bases, and the junction held 6 bases outside the gene matches. This CDR3 spans 17 amino acids. The DNA for the CDR3 is TGCGCCAGCAGCCATCGTCGGACTAGCGGGAACTCCTACGAGCAGTACTTC. Translated: CASSHRRTSGNSYEQYF.

V and J are TRBV4-3 and TRBJ2-1, with a weak D call TRBD2 (5 bases). This CDR3 spans 15 amino acids. V lost 1 base to trimming and J lost 3 bases, with 10 bases between them. Per germline, CDR1 LGHNA and CDR2 YSLEER. CDR3 bases: TGCGCCAGCAGCCAAGGAGAGGGTGGCTACAATGAGCAGTTCTTC. Protein product: CASSQGEGGYNEQFF.

The chain combines TRBV28 with TRBJ2-7, with D uncertain. Germline assignment: CDR1 MDHEN and CDR2 SYDVKM. Trimming took off 11 bases at V and 0 bases at J, with 11 bases between the two ends. This CDR3 spans 12 amino acids. The CDR3 is CASRSSSYEQYF. The CDR3 DNA reads as TGTGCCTCCAGGTCCAGCTCCTACGAGCAGTACTTC.

This chain links TRBV22-1 with TRBJ1-2. TRBV22-1 is deemed a pseudogene. The CDR3 loop spans 16 amino acids. In DNA, the CDR3 is TGTCCTGGGAGATTGTGTGAAGCGAGAAAGACCTATGGCTACACCTTC. Translating it yields CPGRLCEARKTYGYTF.

The chain carries TRBV20-1 and TRBJ1-1, with D uncertain. The germline CDR1 and CDR2 sequences are DFQATT and SNEGSKA (reference sequence). The CDR3 totals 11 residues. Trimming removed 6 bases at V and 7 bases at J, with 12 bases between. CDR3 sequence reads: CSAKSGVEAFF. The CDR3, as DNA: TGCAGTGCAAAAAGCGGGGTTGAAGCTTTCTTT.

In its sample, this clone was seen a few times. The chain uses TRBV7-9 and TRBJ1-2, with D possibly being TRBD1 (5 bases). The CDR3 is 15 residues long. Trimming removed 1 base at V and 4 bases at J, with 13 bases between. From germline, CDR1 is SEHNR and CDR2 FQNEAQ (reference sequence). The CDR3 spells CASSLGSQGSYGYTF. CDR3 DNA: TGTGCCAGCAGCTTAGGCTCTCAGGGTAGCTATGGCTACACCTTC.

This sequence joins TRBV28 and TRBJ2-7, with D possibly TRBD1 on 5 matching bases. V gave up 5 bases and J gave up 4 bases, with 15 bases separating them. The germline gives CDR1 MDHEN, CDR2 SYDVKM. The CDR3 is made up of 14 amino acids. CDR3 residues: CASSRPWGRYEQYF. CDR3 nucleotide sequence: TGTGCCAGCAGTCGACCGTGGGGCAGATACGAGCAGTACTTC.

This chain links TRBV5-1 with TRBJ2-1; possibly TRBD2 for D (6 bases). This CDR3 spans 15 amino acids. Germline-derived CDR1 and CDR2 are SGHRS and YFSETQ. Trimming took off 4 bases at V and 6 bases at J, with 17 bases between the two ends. The CDR3 bases are TGCGCCAGCAGCCCGGAGGGGAGACAGCCCAATGAGCAGTTCTTC. This sequence encodes CASSPEGRQPNEQFF. Looking up the rest from reference TRBV5-1 and TRBJ2-1 gives the full variable domain: KAGVTQTPRYLIKTRGQQVTLSCSPISGHRSVSWYQQTPGQGLQFLFEYFSETQRNKGNFPGRFSGRQFSNSRSEMNVSTLELGDSALYLCASSPEGRQPNEQFFGPGTRLTVL.

The chain is built from TRBV7-9 and TRBJ2-7, with D possibly matching TRBD1 (7 bases). The CDR3 spans 13 residues. CDR1 and CDR2 from the germline V gene are SEHNR and FQNEAQ (reference sequence). With 4 bases removed from V and 7 bases from J, the gap between germline ends came to 14 bases. DNA for the CDR3: TGTGCCAGCAGCTCTTATGCGGGACAGGAGCAGTACTTC. Its protein product is CASSSYAGQEQYF.

CDR3: CASSFWNPTGLYGYTF. CDR3 DNA: TGTGCCAGCAGTTTCTGGAATCCGACAGGACTCTATGGCTACACCTTC. V gene TRBV6-5 combines with J gene TRBJ1-2; D might be TRBD1 (6 bases). Per the germline V gene, CDR1 is MNHEY and CDR2 is SVGAGI. Trimming left V 4 bases short and J 4 bases short, with 19 bases between. There are 16 residues in the CDR3.

The chain couples TRBV5-6 to TRBJ2-5, with 9 positions matching TRBD1. The germline CDR1 and CDR2 sequences are SGHDT and YYEEEE. V shed 2 bases, J shed 2 bases, and the junction held 1 base outside the gene matches. This CDR3 region has 14 residues. CDR3 DNA: TGTGCCAGCAGCTTTGGACAGGGGCAAGAGACCCAGTACTTC. The encoded protein is CASSFGQGQETQYF.

The rearrangement joins TRBV5-1 to TRBJ2-1, with D maybe TRBD1 (5 bases). V lost 2 bases and J 9 bases, leaving 6 bases between the germline ends. Germline V gives CDR1 SGHRS, CDR2 YFSETQ. The CDR3 length is 11 residues. The DNA for the CDR3 is TGCGCCAGCAGCTTAAGGGGTGAGCAGTTCTTC. The encoded protein is CASSLRGEQFF.

The chain couples TRBV11-2 to TRBJ1-2; D is unresolved. The CDR3 runs to 12 residues. With 1 base removed from V and 4 bases from J, the gap between germline ends came to 4 bases. Per germline, CDR1 SGHAT and CDR2 FQNNGV. DNA for the CDR3: TGTGCCAGCAGCTTAGGGGGCTATGGCTACACCTTC. This codes for CASSLGGYGYTF.

This sequence joins TRBV9 and TRBJ2-1; 9 bases are shared with TRBD2. V gave up 8 bases and J gave up 6 bases; unmatched junction bases: 9. There are 14 residues in the CDR3. CDR1 is SGDLS and CDR2 is YYNGEE in the germline V gene. CDR3 nucleotide sequence: TGTGCCAGTGCGCGGGAGGGAACATCCAATGAGCAGTTCTTC. This gives the protein CASAREGTSNEQFF. The full variable domain, completed using reference TRBV9 and TRBJ2-1, is DSGVTQTPKHLITATGQRVTLRCSPRSGDLSVYWYQQSLDQGLQFLIQYYNGEERAKGNILERFSAQQFPDLHSELNLSSLELGDSALYFCASAREGTSNEQFFGPGTRLTVL.

V gene TRBV28 combines with J gene TRBJ1-2; a possible D gene is TRBD1 (6 bases). Germline-derived CDR1 and CDR2 are MDHEN and SYDVKM. Trimming took off 6 bases at V and 9 bases at J, with 23 bases between the two ends. The CDR3 totals 15 residues. DNA of the CDR3: TGTGCCAGCAGGTCCTGGGTTGGGGGCGCGATGCGCTACACCTTC. Its protein is CASRSWVGGAMRYTF.

This sequence joins TRBV13 and TRBJ1-1; D possibly corresponds to TRBD1 (5 bases). Germline assignment: CDR1 PRHDT and CDR2 FYEKMQ (reference sequence). The CDR3 spans 15 residues. The V gene lost 6 bases and the J gene lost 0 bases, with 14 bases spanning the gap. CDR3 in DNA: TGTGCCAGCAGGATTCGGGGGGGAGTGAACACTGAAGCTTTCTTT. As protein: CASRIRGGVNTEAFF.

J is TRBJ2-3 and V is TRBV25-1; no clear D. The germline CDR1 and CDR2 sequences are MGHDK and SYGVNS. The length of the CDR3 is 12 residues. Trimming removed 4 bases at V and 7 bases at J, with 9 bases between. CDR3 loop: CASSVYSNTQYF. DNA for the CDR3: TGTGCCAGCAGTGTATATAGTAATACGCAGTATTTT.

This chain uses TRBV11-3 with TRBJ2-3; D gene ambiguous. Per germline, CDR1 SGHNT and CDR2 YENEEA. This CDR3 region has 13 residues. V lost 5 bases to trimming and J lost 3 bases, with 9 bases between them. The CDR3 spells CASSLRRTDTQYF. In DNA form, the CDR3 reads TGTGCCAGCAGCCTCCGGCGAACAGATACGCAGTATTTT.

The gene calls are TRBV6-5 and TRBJ2-5, with D unclear. This CDR3 region has 12 residues. Germline CDR1 is MNHEY and CDR2 is SVGAGI. V was pared by 0 bases and J by 5 bases, with 4 bases between. CDR3 coding DNA: TGTGCCAGCAGTTACTCGGGGGAGACCCAGTACTTC. Translating it yields CASSYSGETQYF.

This clone was counted a single time. The chain carries TRBV9 and TRBJ2-5; 9 bases are shared with TRBD1. Germline CDR1 SGDLS, CDR2 YYNGEE. Trimming took 3 bases from V and 3 from J; bases not matched to a gene: 3. The CDR3 loop spans 14 amino acids. CDR3 loop: CASSARQGEETQYF. In nucleotides, the CDR3 is TGTGCCAGCAGCGCCCGACAGGGGGAAGAGACCCAGTACTTC.

The rearrangement joins TRBV29-1 to TRBJ2-3, with 8 bases that match TRBD2. The CDR3 is 14 amino acids. V was pared by 6 bases and J by 2 bases, with 7 bases of the junction left unmatched. Looked up from germline, CDR1 is SQVTM and CDR2 is ANQGSEA. CDR3 residues: CSVPGLAYTDTQYF. DNA for the CDR3: TGCAGCGTCCCCGGACTAGCTTACACAGATACGCAGTATTTT.